The sequence of this TCR beta chain was determined in a study of CD8 T cells in Susac syndrome. The authors carried out high-throughput sequencing of TCR beta. They applied it to CD8+ and CD4+ T cells obtained from blood. Reverse transcription of roughly 0.45 to 1 ug RNA used random hexamers. Amplification of TCR beta CDR3 spanned 54 Vbeta and 13 Jbeta via immunoSEQ multiplex PCR. TCRdb redid the calling of the immunoSEQ multiplex PCR reads with MiXCR, one entry per CDR3 protein. The table includes some 100,000 distinct CDR3 sequences, about nine tenths detected once. The TCR comes from a human donor in good health. Sequenced: CD4+ T cells from PBMCs.

CDR3 nucleotides: TGTGCCAGCAGCCGAAACTCGGTCCCTGAAGCTTTCTTT. This gives the protein CASSRNSVPEAFF. V gene TRBV14 combines with J gene TRBJ1-1, with unresolved D. The germline gives CDR1 SGHDN, CDR2 FVKESK. The CDR3 runs 13 residues. V was trimmed by 4 bases and J by 6 bases, leaving 12 bases between them.